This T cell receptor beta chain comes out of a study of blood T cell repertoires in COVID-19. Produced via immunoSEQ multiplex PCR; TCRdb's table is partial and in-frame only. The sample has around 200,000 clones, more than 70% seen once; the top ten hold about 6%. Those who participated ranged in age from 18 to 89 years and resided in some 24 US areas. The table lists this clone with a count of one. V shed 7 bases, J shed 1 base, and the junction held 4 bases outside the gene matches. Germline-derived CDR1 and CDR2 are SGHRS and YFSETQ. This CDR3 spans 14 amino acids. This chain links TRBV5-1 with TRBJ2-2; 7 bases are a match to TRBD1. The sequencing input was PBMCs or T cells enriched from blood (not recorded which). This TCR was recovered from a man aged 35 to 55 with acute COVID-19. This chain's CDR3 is CASEGTVNTGELFF. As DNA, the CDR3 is TGCGCCAGCGAGGGGACAGTGAACACCGGGGAGCTGTTTTTT.